The rows below give T cell receptor beta chains drawn from one sample of a study of CD8+ T cells in alopecia areata. Here immunoSEQ multiplex PCR was the method, and the copy in TCRdb shows in-frame clones only, minus some. The table lists some 5,000 clones, about 55% of them singletons, with about 13% in the top ten. Sample: skin. These TCRs come from a human donor with alopecia areata. The CDR3 runs from the conserved cysteine through the conserved F or W. The order of the fields is D gene, V gene, clone size, J gene, CDR3 protein, CDR3 DNA. The D gene is left open where the match is weak. Where a row states a size, it is once, few, many or the class of an expanded clone; other rows omit it.

.	TRBV7-9	few	TRBJ2-7	CASSLGQGLLYEQYF	TGTGCCAGCAGCTTAGGACAAGGACTTCTCTACGAGCAGTACTTC
.	TRBV2	once	TRBJ2-7	CASSSGYAYEQYF	TGTGCCAGCAGTTCCGGTTACGCCTACGAGCAGTACTTC
.	TRBV19	.	TRBJ1-5	CASSSPYSNQPQHF	TGTGCCAGTAGTTCCCCGTATAGCAATCAGCCCCAGCATTTT
.	TRBV19	.	TRBJ1-1	CASAFQGMNTEAFF	TGTGCCAGTGCGTTTCAGGGGATGAACACTGAAGCTTTCTTT
.	TRBV6-6	.	TRBJ2-1	CASSYSNGISYNEQFF	TGTGCCAGCAGTTACTCGAACGGGATCTCCTACAATGAGCAGTTCTTC
.	TRBV6-6	medium-sized	TRBJ1-1	CASTEALVGGSEAFF	TGTGCCAGCACCGAGGCCTTGGTTGGAGGGAGTGAAGCTTTCTTT
.	TRBV18	.	TRBJ2-1	CASSPRSEQFF	TGTGCCAGCTCACCACGGAGTGAGCAGTTCTTC
.	TRBV19	few	TRBJ2-1	CASSMSYVRGSYNEQFF	TGTGCCAGTAGTATGTCTTACGTACGTGGGTCCTACAATGAGCAGTTCTTC
TRBD2	TRBV7-9	.	TRBJ2-7	CASSPSGRAHEQYF	TGTGCCAGCAGTCCTAGCGGGAGGGCCCACGAGCAGTACTTC
TRBD2	TRBV28	few	TRBJ2-7	CASSFTLAGLSYEQYF	TGTGCCAGCAGTTTCACTCTAGCGGGCCTCTCCTACGAGCAGTACTTC
TRBD2	TRBV27	few	TRBJ2-1	CASRYAQGSGTRHEQFF	TGTGCCAGCAGATATGCGCAGGGGTCCGGGACTAGACATGAGCAGTTCTTC
TRBD1	TRBV5-1	few	TRBJ2-7	CASSLVETGSYEQYF	TGCGCCAGCAGCTTGGTAGAGACAGGGTCCTACGAGCAGTACTTC
.	TRBV30	.	TRBJ1-2	CAWGVRSRYGYTF	TGTGCCTGGGGTGTACGGAGTCGTTATGGCTACACCTTC
.	TRBV5-1	.	TRBJ2-7	CASSLESGVYSYEQYF	TGCGCCAGCAGCTTGGAGTCTGGGGTTTACTCCTACGAGCAGTACTTC
.	TRBV6-6	.	TRBJ2-3	CASSYSETDTQYF	TGTGCCAGCAGTTACTCAGAGACAGATACGCAGTATTTT
.	TRBV7-9	large	TRBJ2-7	CASGGPSYEQYF	TGTGCCAGCGGCGGACCGTCCTACGAGCAGTACTTC
.	TRBV7-9	.	TRBJ2-5	CALASAEQETQYF	TGTGCCTTAGCTTCAGCGGAGCAAGAGACCCAGTACTTC
TRBD2	TRBV6-5	.	TRBJ2-2	CASTPGTSPTGELFF	TGTGCCAGCACCCCCGGGACTAGTCCCACCGGGGAGCTGTTTTTT
TRBD1	TRBV7-2	few	TRBJ2-7	CASSLGGGFYEQYF	TGTGCCAGCAGCTTAGGAGGGGGCTTCTACGAGCAGTACTTC
.	TRBV4-2	.	TRBJ2-5	CASSGTLQETQYF	TGTGCCAGCAGCGGGACTCTTCAAGAGACCCAGTACTTC
TRBD1	TRBV7-8	large	TRBJ1-5	CASSSGGPQPQHF	TGTGCCAGCAGTTCAGGGGGCCCACAGCCCCAGCATTTT
TRBD2	TRBV11-2	.	TRBJ2-1	CASSYGLAAYNEQFF	TGTGCCAGCAGCTACGGACTAGCGGCTTACAATGAGCAGTTCTTC
TRBD1	TRBV5-4	few	TRBJ2-1	CASSWWTGVYNEQFF	TGTGCCAGCAGCTGGTGGACAGGGGTGTACAATGAGCAGTTCTTC
TRBD2	TRBV6-5	once	TRBJ2-2	CASSYGGGAWGGELFF	TGTGCCAGCAGTTACGGCGGGGGGGCCTGGGGCGGGGAGCTGTTTTTT
.	TRBV4-1	.	TRBJ2-1	CASSQVLQRVLFF	TGCGCCAGCAGCCAAGTGCTCCAGCGGGTCCTGTTCTTC
TRBD2	TRBV4-2	few	TRBJ2-1	CASSQMGLALSYNEQFF	TGTGCCAGCAGCCAAATGGGACTAGCCCTCTCCTACAATGAGCAGTTCTTC
.	TRBV5-1	.	TRBJ1-2	CASSPDFYGYTF	TGCGCCAGCAGCCCCGACTTCTATGGCTACACCTTC
TRBD2	TRBV4-2	.	TRBJ2-3	CASSHPSGSSTDTQYF	TGTGCCAGCAGCCACCCTAGCGGATCTAGCACAGATACGCAGTATTTT
.	TRBV5-6	few	TRBJ1-2	CASSPGVADRGYTF	TGTGCCAGCAGCCCCGGAGTGGCAGACAGGGGCTACACCTTC
.	TRBV2	few	TRBJ2-2	CASSKAEGHGELFF	TGTGCCAGCAGCAAAGCAGAGGGGCACGGGGAGCTGTTTTTT
.	TRBV29-1	.	TRBJ2-3	CSVFRPGGPQYF	TGCAGCGTTTTCCGACCCGGAGGGCCGCAGTATTTT
.	TRBV5-1	.	TRBJ1-1	CASSLGGQPNTEAFF	TGCGCCAGCAGCTTGGGAGGACAGCCGAACACTGAAGCTTTCTTT
.	TRBV11-2	.	TRBJ1-1	CASSSSTRRAEAFF	TGTGCCAGCAGCTCCAGTACCAGAAGGGCTGAAGCTTTCTTT
.	TRBV6-5	once	TRBJ1-4	CASSYSDGKREKLFF	TGTGCCAGCAGTTACTCGGACGGAAAGAGGGAAAAACTGTTTTTT
TRBD2	TRBV19	.	TRBJ2-3	CASSWISGRGTDTQYF	TGTGCCAGTAGCTGGATTAGCGGGCGGGGCACAGATACGCAGTATTTT
TRBD2	TRBV2	.	TRBJ2-1	CASKEETSRHHEQFF	TGTGCCAGCAAAGAAGAGACTAGCAGACACCATGAGCAGTTCTTC
.	TRBV5-4	.	TRBJ1-1	CASSPGGVGTEAFF	TGTGCCAGCAGCCCCGGTGGGGTGGGCACTGAAGCTTTCTTT
.	TRBV11-2	.	TRBJ2-1	CASSLGDFNEQFF	TGTGCCAGCAGCTTAGGGGACTTCAATGAGCAGTTCTTC
TRBD1	TRBV11-2	.	TRBJ1-2	CASRNRGAVYGYTF	TGTGCCAGCAGGAACAGGGGAGCGGTCTATGGCTACACCTTC
TRBD2	TRBV4-2	.	TRBJ2-5	CASSQVSSGTGETQYF	TGTGCCAGCAGCCAAGTGAGTAGCGGGACCGGAGAGACCCAGTACTTC
.	TRBV5-1	.	TRBJ2-4	CASSLSRPGAIQYF	TGCGCCAGCAGCTTGTCTCGGCCAGGTGCCATTCAGTACTTC
.	TRBV27	.	TRBJ1-1	CASREGRGEAFF	TGTGCCAGCAGAGAGGGGAGAGGTGAAGCTTTCTTT
.	TRBV2	few	TRBJ1-1	CASSEAGVNTEAFF	TGTGCCAGCAGTGAAGCGGGCGTGAACACTGAAGCTTTCTTT